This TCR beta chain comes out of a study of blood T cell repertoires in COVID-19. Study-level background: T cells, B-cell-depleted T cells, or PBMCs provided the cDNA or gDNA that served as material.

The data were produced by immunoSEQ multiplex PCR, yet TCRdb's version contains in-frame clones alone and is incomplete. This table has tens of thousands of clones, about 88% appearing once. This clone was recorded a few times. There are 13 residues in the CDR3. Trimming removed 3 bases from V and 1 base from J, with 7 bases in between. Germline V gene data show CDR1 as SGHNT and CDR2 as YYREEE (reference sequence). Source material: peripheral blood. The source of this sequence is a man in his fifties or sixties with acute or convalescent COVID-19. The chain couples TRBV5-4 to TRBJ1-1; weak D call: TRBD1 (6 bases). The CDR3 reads CASSSTGNTEAFF. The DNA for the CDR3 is TGTGCCAGCAGCTCGACAGGGAACACTGAAGCTTTCTTT.